Presented here are 19 T cell receptor beta chains from one specimen sequenced in a study of high-grade serous ovarian cancer treatment subgroups. Tumor tissue was taken before any definitive surgery or chemotherapy was given. The repertoire was sequenced with immunoSEQ multiplex PCR; TCRdb's copy has only in-frame clones and lacks some. The sample yields some 7,000 clones, around 74% seen once. The sequencing input was tumor tissue. Receptor source: a human donor with high-grade serous ovarian cancer.

J is TRBJ2-3 and V is TRBV4-2; 10 bases fit TRBD2. This CDR3 comprises 16 residues. V shed 2 bases, J shed 6 bases, and the junction held 8 bases outside the gene matches. Germline assignment: CDR1 LGHNA and CDR2 YNFKEQ. Here the CDR3 DNA reads TGTGCCAGCAGCCAAAGGACTAGCGGAGGGGGGGATACGCAGTATTTT. It codes for CASSQRTSGGGDTQYF.

The chain joins TRBV2 to TRBJ1-4, with D unresolved. V was shortened by 6 bases and J by 8 bases, with 10 bases between the two germline ends. The CDR3 extends over 12 amino acids. From germline, CDR1 is SNHLY and CDR2 FYNNEI. CDR3 region: CASSDKREKLFF. The CDR3 coding sequence is TGTGCCAGCAGCGATAAGCGGGAAAAACTGTTTTTT.

The chain combines TRBV15 with TRBJ2-1, with D perhaps matching TRBD1 (5 bases). V lost 4 bases and J 3 bases, leaving 13 bases between the germline ends. Per germline, CDR1 LNHNV and CDR2 YYDKDF (reference sequence). The CDR3 covers 15 residues. CDR3 residues: CATSNSRANYNEQFF. The CDR3 coding sequence is TGTGCCACCAGCAACAGCAGGGCTAACTACAATGAGCAGTTCTTC.

This clone was picked up one time. This chain uses TRBV7-2 with TRBJ1-3; 8 bases agree with TRBD1. The germline CDR1 and CDR2 sequences are SGHTA and FQGNSA. The V gene end was trimmed by 5 bases and the J gene end by 2 bases; junction bases not matched to a gene: 5. CDR3 length: 15 amino acids. DNA of the CDR3: TGTGCCAGCAGCCGACGGGGACAGGCTGGAAACACCATATATTTT. It specifies CASSRRGQAGNTIYF. The full variable domain, its missing parts supplied by reference TRBV7-2 and TRBJ1-3, is GAGVSQSPSNKVTEKGKDVELRCDPISGHTALYWYRQSLGQGLEFLIYFQGNSAPDKSGLPSDRFSAERTGGSVSTLTIQRTQQEDSAVYLCASSRRGQAGNTIYFGEGSWLTVV.

V usage is TRBV6-5 and J usage is TRBJ2-5; tentatively, D is TRBD1 (5 bases). TRBJ2-7 explains the end of the DNA better; the J call may be wrong. The CDR3 length is 12 residues. Germline lookup yields CDR1 MNHEY and CDR2 SVGAGI. This CDR3 is CASSSTGYEQYF. The CDR3 DNA sequence: TGTGCCAGCAGTTCCACAGGCTACGAGCAGTACTTC.

This clone was recorded a few times. CDR3 in DNA: TGTGCCACCGGGACTAGCGTAACTTGGGATGAGCAGTTCTTC. It codes for CATGTSVTWDEQFF. This sequence joins TRBV15 and TRBJ2-1; TRBD2 matches 10 bases. The CDR3 spans 14 residues. The germline CDR1 and CDR2 sequences are LNHNV and YYDKDF (reference sequence). The V gene end was trimmed by 8 bases and the J gene end by 8 bases; junction bases not matched to a gene: 9.

The chain combines TRBV21-1 with TRBJ2-3; no check of the table's D call, TRBD2, against the DNA was made. TRBV21-1 is shown as a pseudogene. This CDR3 has 19 residues. CDR3 sequence reads: CAWRPSRRLAGVGSDTQYF. The CDR3 region has the DNA TGTGCCTGGCGCCCATCCCGGCGACTAGCGGGAGTTGGCTCAGATACGCAGTATTTT.

This chain uses TRBV7-9 with TRBJ1-2, with unresolved D. Deletions cut 5 bases from V and 2 bases from J, with 9 bases between. Looked up from germline, CDR1 is SEHNR and CDR2 is FQNEAQ (reference sequence). The length of the CDR3 is 13 residues. The DNA of the CDR3 is TGTGCCAGCAGCCCCACAGAGAACTATGGCTACACCTTC. The encoded protein is CASSPTENYGYTF.

The V gene is TRBV7-2, the J gene TRBJ2-7; D is possibly TRBD1 (5 bases). This CDR3 is 19 amino acids long. V was clipped by 5 bases and J by 0 bases, with 26 bases between them. Per the germline V gene, CDR1 is SGHTA and CDR2 is FQGNSA. DNA of the CDR3: TGTGCCAGCAGCCCGAGGAGAGATTCTACAGGTCACCTCTCCTACGAGCAGTACTTC. Protein: CASSPRRDSTGHLSYEQYF. The variable domain in full, with the rest retrieved from reference TRBV7-2 and TRBJ2-7, is GAGVSQSPSNKVTEKGKDVELRCDPISGHTALYWYRQSLGQGLEFLIYFQGNSAPDKSGLPSDRFSAERTGGSVSTLTIQRTQQEDSAVYLCASSPRRDSTGHLSYEQYFGPGTRLTVT.

This clone was seen only once. The chain uses TRBV14 and TRBJ2-3; perhaps D is TRBD1 or TRBD2 (5 bases each). Germline CDR1 reads SGHDN; CDR2 reads FVKESK. The V end lost 2 bases, the J end lost 0 bases, and 9 bases lay between the germline ends. The CDR3 sequence is 15 residues long. CDR3 loop: CASSQRGPSTDTQYF. CDR3 DNA sequence: TGTGCCAGCAGCCAAAGGGGACCGAGCACAGATACGCAGTATTTT.

This chain links TRBV7-2 with TRBJ1-1, with a weak D call TRBD1 (5 bases). V was pared by 4 bases and J by 6 bases, with 12 bases between. Germline V gene sequence: CDR1 SGHTA, CDR2 FQGNSA. The CDR3 consists of 13 residues. The CDR3 loop is CASSSGGRAEAFF. The CDR3 bases are TGTGCCAGCAGCTCGGGGGGTCGGGCTGAAGCTTTCTTT.

The V call is TRBV5-3, the J call TRBJ2-7, with D maybe TRBD2 (5 bases). TRBV5-3 is sorted into the ORF group, with uncertain function. The CDR3 is 19 residues long. V shed 0 bases and J shed 3 bases, with 25 bases lying between them. CDR3 residues: CARSLGGPGEGGTGYEQYF. In DNA, the CDR3 is TGTGCCAGAAGCTTGGGTGGGCCAGGTGAGGGTGGAACCGGCTACGAGCAGTACTTC.

The chain links TRBV5-7 to TRBJ2-6, with D perhaps being TRBD1 or TRBD2 (5 bases each). TRBV5-7 is an ORF, and what it does is uncertain. The CDR3 extends over 18 amino acids. The V end lost 4 bases, the J end lost 2 bases, and 19 bases lay between the germline ends. CDR3 loop: CASSPSPTGDAGANVLTF. The CDR3 DNA reads TGTGCCAGCAGCCCATCCCCTACCGGGGACGCTGGGGCCAACGTCCTGACTTTC.

J is TRBJ2-3 and V is TRBV7-9; D remains unclear. Germline V lookup: CDR1 SEHNR, CDR2 FQNEAQ (reference sequence). V lost 1 base and J 5 bases, leaving 7 bases between the germline ends. CDR3 length: 13 amino acids. CDR3 in amino acids: CASSLDWGDTQYF. CDR3 in DNA: TGTGCCAGCAGCTTAGACTGGGGAGATACGCAGTATTTT.

The rearrangement links TRBV28 to TRBJ2-3; 12 bases align to TRBD2. This CDR3 is 15 amino acids long. The germline gives CDR1 MDHEN, CDR2 SYDVKM. V dropped 3 bases and J dropped 8; count of bases not matched to a gene: 6. The CDR3 region is CASSFSSGRAATQYF. The CDR3 nucleotides read TGTGCCAGCAGTTTTTCTAGCGGGAGGGCCGCTACGCAGTATTTT.

The J gene is TRBJ2-7, the V gene TRBV5-5; TRBD1 is a possible D gene (6 bases). Germline V lookup: CDR1 SGHKS, CDR2 YYEKEE (reference sequence). With 4 bases removed from V and 11 bases from J, the gap between germline ends came to 16 bases. This CDR3 region has 12 residues. In DNA form, the CDR3 reads TGTGCCAGCAGCCAGGGGTCACAGGAGAAGTACTTC. Translated: CASSQGSQEKYF.

V gene TRBV11-2 combines with J gene TRBJ2-5; D remains ambiguous. The germline gives CDR1 SGHAT, CDR2 FQNNGV. CDR3 length: 11 amino acids. Trimming took off 4 bases at V and 5 bases at J, with 5 bases between the two ends. For the CDR3, the DNA is TGTGCCAGCAGCTCTGGGGAGACCCAGTACTTC. Protein product: CASSSGETQYF.

This clone appeared a few times. One junction end disagrees with the germline gene, perhaps due to a read error. The V gene is TRBV12-5, the J gene TRBJ1-1; D not resolved. The CDR3 spans 12 residues. Germline lookup yields CDR1 LGHNT and CDR2 FRNRAP. The CDR3 nucleotides are TGTGCTAGTTTGAAGGTGAACGCTGAAGCTTTCTTT. It translates to CASLKVNAEAFF.

The V gene is TRBV27, the J gene TRBJ1-6; a weak D match, TRBD1 (6 bases). The V and J ends lost 6 bases and 9 bases respectively, with 18 bases between them. CDR1 is MNHEY and CDR2 is SMNVEV in the germline V gene (reference sequence). The CDR3 spans 15 residues. The CDR3 DNA reads as TGTGCCAGCAGGGGGGGGCTAATAGGAATTTCACCCCTCCACTTT. Residues: CASRGGLIGISPLHF.